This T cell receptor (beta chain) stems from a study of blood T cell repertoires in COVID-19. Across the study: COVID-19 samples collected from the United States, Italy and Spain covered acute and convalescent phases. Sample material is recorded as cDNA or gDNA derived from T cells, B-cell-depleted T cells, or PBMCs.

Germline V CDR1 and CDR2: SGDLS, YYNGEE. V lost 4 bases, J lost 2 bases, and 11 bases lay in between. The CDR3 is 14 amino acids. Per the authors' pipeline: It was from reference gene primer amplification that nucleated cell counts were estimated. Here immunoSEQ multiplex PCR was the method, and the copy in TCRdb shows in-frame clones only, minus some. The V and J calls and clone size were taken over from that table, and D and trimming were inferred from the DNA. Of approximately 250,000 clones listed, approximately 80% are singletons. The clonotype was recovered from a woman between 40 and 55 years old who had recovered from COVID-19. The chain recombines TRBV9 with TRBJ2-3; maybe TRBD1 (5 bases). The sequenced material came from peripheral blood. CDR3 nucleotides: TGTGCCAGCAGCCCAAAGGGGATCACAGATACGCAGTATTTT. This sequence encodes CASSPKGITDTQYF.